Below, one T cell receptor (beta chain) is given with its context. This entry comes from a study of blood T cell repertoires in COVID-19. Study-level information: PBMCs, B-cell-depleted T cells, or T cells were the source of the cDNA or gDNA that made up the material.

CDR1 is DFQATT, CDR2 SNEGSKA, per germline (reference sequence). This CDR3 region has 14 residues. V was pared by 3 bases and J by 7 bases, with 16 bases between. Per the original data handling: Amplified reference gene primers provided the basis for estimating nucleated cell counts. Method: immunoSEQ multiplex PCR; TCRdb's copy keeps in-frame clones and lacks some. From that table come the V and J calls and clone size; the DNA was used to work out D and trimming. The profile shows around 130,000 clones, approximately 90% of them singletons. Sequencing input: peripheral blood. The source of this sequence is a man aged 45-65 years with active or convalescent COVID-19. This chain connects TRBV20-1 to TRBJ2-1; unclear D gene. The CDR3 loop is CSASRSGESNEQFF. The CDR3 bases are TGCAGTGCTAGTAGGTCAGGCGAGAGTAATGAGCAGTTCTTC.